A selection of T cell receptor beta chains follows, all from one sample in a study of T cell responses to AZD1222 COVID-19 vaccine. Method: immunoSEQ multiplex PCR; TCRdb's copy keeps in-frame clones and lacks some. The sample has some 140,000 clones; approximately 90% are singletons. This sample comprised peripheral blood, obtained on day 0 of AZD1222 vaccination. The receptors originated from an adult in good health. Each CDR3 is given with its conserved first and last residue. A D gene is named only where the DNA matches it firmly. Size values are once, few and many counts, or a class for expanded clones, and some rows have none.

clone size	D gene	CDR3 length	V gene	J gene	CDR3 DNA	CDR3 protein
NA	NA	12	TRBV3-1/TRBV3-2	TRBJ1-5	TGTGCCAGCAGCCCTGGCGTCGAGGCCCAGCATTTT	CASSPGVEAQHF
once	TRBD1	14	TRBV7-8	TRBJ1-2	TGTGCCAGCAGCCTCGGACAGGCACTCTATGGCTACACCTTC	CASSLGQALYGYTF
NA	NA	13	TRBV5-1	TRBJ2-1	TGCGCCAGCAGCTTGGTTTCCAGCGATGAGCAGTTCTTC	CASSLVSSDEQFF
NA	TRBD1	11	TRBV19	TRBJ2-1	TGTGCCAGTCGGACAGGCAATGAGCAGTTCTTC	CASRTGNEQFF
NA	TRBD1	18	TRBV7-9	TRBJ2-6	TGTGCCAGCAACCATCAACAGGGGGCTGGCTCTGGGGCCAACGTCCTGACTTTC	CASNHQQGAGSGANVLTF
once	NA	13	TRBV4-3	TRBJ1-4	TGCGCCAGCGGCCTTGCAACTAATGAAAAACTGTTTTTT	CASGLATNEKLFF
NA	NA	15	TRBV21-1	TRBJ2-7	TGTGCCAGCACATCGGGACTAGCGGGACCCTACGAGCAGTACTTC	CASTSGLAGPYEQYF
NA	NA	14	TRBV12-5	TRBJ1-1	TGTGCTAGTGGTCCAGCCGGTAGTAGCACTGAAGCTTTCTTT	CASGPAGSSTEAFF
NA	NA	14	TRBV7-9	TRBJ1-2	TGTGCCAGCAGCTTAGGGTTCCCTAACTATGGCTACACCTTC	CASSLGFPNYGYTF
NA	NA	13	TRBV27	TRBJ1-6	TGTGCCAGCAGGAACTATGGGGCCTCACCCCTCCACTTT	CASRNYGASPLHF
NA	NA	15	TRBV19	TRBJ1-5	TGTGCCAGTAGTATAGGAGGACAGAACAATCAGCCCCAGCATTTT	CASSIGGQNNQPQHF
NA	NA	13	TRBV24-1	TRBJ1-1	TGTGCCACCAGGGACGGGACAAACACTGAAGCTTTCTTT	CATRDGTNTEAFF
NA	NA	16	TRBV7-9	TRBJ1-1	TGTGCCAGCAGCTTAAGCCGGGGATCCAAGGGCACTGAAGCTTTCTTT	CASSLSRGSKGTEAFF
NA	TRBD1	15	TRBV2	TRBJ2-3	TGTGCCAGCAGCTCAGGGGGTTCCTCCACAGATACGCAGTATTTT	CASSSGGSSTDTQYF
NA	NA	14	TRBV28	TRBJ2-1	TGTGCCAGCAGACGGGACACGGGAAGGTCTGAGCAGTTCTTC	CASRRDTGRSEQFF
NA	TRBD2	14	TRBV27	TRBJ2-4	TGTGCCAGCAGTTATGCGGGAGTGGAGGACATTCAGTACTTC	CASSYAGVEDIQYF
NA	NA	13	TRBV7-9	TRBJ1-1	TGTGCCAGCAGCCCAGGGATAAACACTGAAGCTTTCTTT	CASSPGINTEAFF
few	NA	14	TRBV30	TRBJ1-5	TGTGCCTGGAGTGGGTACGGTCGAAATCAGCCCCAGCATTTT	CAWSGYGRNQPQHF
NA	NA	17	TRBV15	TRBJ2-7	TGTGCCACCAGCAGAGATCTCCGGGTAAACTTACGAATTGAGCAGTACTTC	CATSRDLRVNLRIEQYF
NA	NA	16	TRBV5-1	TRBJ1-1	TGCGCCAGCAGCTGGATAAGGGGCCGGGGGAGGACTGAAGCTTTCTTT	CASSWIRGRGRTEAFF
NA	NA	10	TRBV2	TRBJ1-2	TGTGCCAGCGTGGAATATGGCTACACCTTC	CASVEYGYTF
NA	NA	18	TRBV18	TRBJ1-1	TGTGCCAGCTCACCACCGGCAACAGGGCTTTGGGGGAACACTGAAGCTTTCTTT	CASSPPATGLWGNTEAFF
NA	NA	13	TRBV9	TRBJ1-1	TGTGCCAGCAGCAGGGGGAGGTGGACTGAAGCTTTCTTT	CASSRGRWTEAFF
NA	NA	13	TRBV5-4	TRBJ2-7	TGTGCCAGCAGCTTGAACAGAGGCTACGAGCAGTACTTC	CASSLNRGYEQYF
NA	NA	13	TRBV2	TRBJ2-1	NA	CASSPQVGQGAFF
NA	NA	14	TRBV28	TRBJ1-5	TGTGCCAGCAGTTTATTACAGGGCAATCAGCCCCAGCATTTT	CASSLLQGNQPQHF
NA	NA	15	TRBV10-3	TRBJ1-5	TGTGCCATCAGTGACTATCGCACAGGTAATCAGCCCCAGCATTTT	CAISDYRTGNQPQHF
NA	NA	13	TRBV19	TRBJ2-3	TGTGCCAGTAGTATTTTCAGTAGAGATACGCAGTATTTT	CASSIFSRDTQYF
NA	NA	12	TRBV4-3	TRBJ1-2	TGCGCCAGCAGCCAAGGGGCACAAGGCTACACCTTC	CASSQGAQGYTF
few	TRBD1	15	TRBV7-9	TRBJ1-2	TGTGCCAGCAGCCCGGGACAGGCCCCGGGCTATGGCTACACCTTC	CASSPGQAPGYGYTF
NA	NA	14	TRBV7-9	TRBJ2-3	TGTGCCAGCAGCTTAGCGGGCGGCACAGATACGCAGTATTTT	CASSLAGGTDTQYF
NA	NA	15	TRBV2	TRBJ2-2	TGTGCCAGCAGTGAAGGGACACACAACACCGGGGAGCTGTTTTTT	CASSEGTHNTGELFF
NA	NA	14	TRBV6-4	TRBJ1-4	TGTGCCAGCATCTGGGCAGGTGGGGATGAAAAACTGTTTTTT	CASIWAGGDEKLFF
NA	NA	12	TRBV6-6	TRBJ2-7	TGTGCCAGCAGGGCGGTCTCCTACGAGCAGTACTTC	CASRAVSYEQYF
once	NA	14	TRBV27	TRBJ1-1	TGTGCCAGCAGTTTAAGGGAGGCGGGAACTGAAGCTTTCTTT	CASSLREAGTEAFF
NA	TRBD1	16	TRBV6-5	TRBJ2-7	TGTGCCAGCAGTTACGACCCCTGGACAGGGGACTACGAGCAGTACTTC	CASSYDPWTGDYEQYF
NA	TRBD2	16	TRBV11-3	TRBJ2-1	TGTGCCAGCAGCTTAGAAGCGGGAACCCGCCCCAATGAGCAGTTCTTC	CASSLEAGTRPNEQFF
few	TRBD2	12	TRBV5-1	TRBJ2-7	TGCGCCAGCAGCTTATCGGGGGGTGAGCAGTACTTC	CASSLSGGEQYF
NA	TRBD2	15	TRBV24-1	TRBJ2-5	TGTGCCACTAAAGCGGGAGAGGGGGGCCAAGAGACCCAGTACTTC	CATKAGEGGQETQYF
NA	NA	13	TRBV10-1	TRBJ1-1	TGCGCCAGCAGTGCGGGTCCGAACACTGAAGCTTTCTTT	CASSAGPNTEAFF
NA	NA	16	TRBV15	TRBJ2-7	TGTGCCACCAGCAGAGATAGGCCAGGCCTCTCCTACGAGCAGTACTTC	CATSRDRPGLSYEQYF
NA	NA	14	TRBV5-1	TRBJ2-7	TGCGCCAGCAGCTACAACAGGGCGGCATACGAGCAGTACTTC	CASSYNRAAYEQYF
NA	TRBD2	19	TRBV5-4	TRBJ2-6	TGTGCCAGCAGCCCCGGACTAGCGGGAGGCCTCTCTGGGGCCAACGTCCTGACTTTC	CASSPGLAGGLSGANVLTF
NA	TRBD1	13	TRBV10-3	TRBJ1-2	TGTGCCATCAGTGAACAGGGGGCGGACGGCTACACCTTC	CAISEQGADGYTF